These T cell receptor beta chains were read from a single sample in a study of blood T cell repertoires in COVID-19. This table comes from immunoSEQ multiplex PCR, and its TCRdb copy is limited to in-frame clones, with some not included. The profile shows roughly 91,000 clones, 65% to 80% of them singletons. Specimen: peripheral blood. All receptors come from a man aged 65 to 79 with acute or convalescent COVID-19. Both conserved end residues are part of each CDR3. Fields, in order: J gene, clone size, V gene, D gene, CDR3 DNA, CDR3 protein. D genes are given only for firm matches. Clone size is given for some rows only: seen once, a few or many times, or a class if the clone is expanded.

TRBJ2-5 | NA | TRBV5-4 | TRBD2 | TGTGCCAGCAGCTTGGGGCTAGCGGTTCAAGAGACCCAGTACTTC | CASSLGLAVQETQYF
TRBJ2-3 | NA | TRBV7-6 | NA | TGTGCCAGCAGCTTAACAGCAGGCTCTAGCACAGATACGCAGTATTTT | CASSLTAGSSTDTQYF
TRBJ2-7 | once | TRBV18 | NA | TGTGCCAGCTCACCGAGTCCAACGCGGGAGCAGTACTTC | CASSPSPTREQYF
TRBJ2-5 | NA | TRBV5-1 | NA | TGCGCCAGCAGCTTTTCCAGGATCCAAGAGACCCAGTACTTC | CASSFSRIQETQYF
TRBJ1-1 | NA | TRBV5-1 | NA | TGCGCCAGCCAGGTTGGACACCAGGACACTGAAGCTTTCTTT | CASQVGHQDTEAFF
TRBJ1-1 | few | TRBV9 | TRBD1 | TGTGCCAGCAGCTCGGCGGACAGGGACACTGAAGCTTTCTTT | CASSSADRDTEAFF
TRBJ2-5 | NA | TRBV7-9 | TRBD1 | TGTGCCAGCAGCAGGGACAGGGGACGCCAAGAGACCCAGTACTTC | CASSRDRGRQETQYF
TRBJ2-1 | NA | TRBV11-3 | NA | TGTGCCAGCAGCTTCGGTCTAGGTCCCAATGAGCAGTTCTTC | CASSFGLGPNEQFF
TRBJ1-1 | NA | TRBV9 | NA | TGTGCCAGCAGTGAGGTACTAGGCAGGGGTACTGAAGCTTTCTTT | CASSEVLGRGTEAFF
TRBJ1-2 | NA | TRBV20-1 | NA | TGCAGTGCTCTGGGGGCACATGGCTACACCTTC | CSALGAHGYTF
TRBJ2-2 | NA | TRBV5-1 | TRBD2 | TGCGCCAGCAGCCCTGGACTAGCGGGGGCCGGGACCTACACCGGGGAGCTGTTTTTT | CASSPGLAGAGTYTGELFF
TRBJ1-6 | NA | TRBV5-6 | NA | TGTGCCAGCGCAGCTGAGGAATCCCCCTATTCACCCCTCCACTTT | CASAAEESPYSPLHF
TRBJ2-5 | NA | TRBV5-5 | TRBD2 | TGTGCCAGCAGCCGGGCGGGGGGCCAGTACTTC | CASSRAGGQYF
TRBJ2-4 | NA | TRBV5-1 | TRBD1 | TGCGCCAGCACCCCTCTAGGGGGCCAGGCCAAAAACATTCAGTACTTC | CASTPLGGQAKNIQYF
TRBJ2-3 | NA | TRBV12-2 | NA | TGTGCAAGTCGCTTAGCCACAGGTCCTAGCACAGATACGCAGTATTTT | CASRLATGPSTDTQYF
TRBJ2-1 | NA | TRBV3-1/TRBV3-2 | TRBD1 | TGTGCCAGCAGCCACCTGGACAGGGGCAATGAGCAGTTCTTC | CASSHLDRGNEQFF
TRBJ2-1 | NA | TRBV7-6 | NA | TGTGCCAGCAGCTCTCGGGGAAGCCCCTACAATGAGCAGTTCTTC | CASSSRGSPYNEQFF
TRBJ2-3 | NA | TRBV7-9 | TRBD2 | TGTGCCAGCGGACTCCTCCGGGGGGGCGCAGATACGCAGTATTTT | CASGLLRGGADTQYF
TRBJ2-7 | NA | TRBV11-2 | NA | TGTGCCAGCAGCCCGGGACTGGGCCGGGAGCAGTACTTC | CASSPGLGREQYF
TRBJ2-4 | NA | TRBV15 | NA | TGTGCCACCAGCACGGGGTTGAGAAACATTCAGTACTTC | CATSTGLRNIQYF
TRBJ2-1 | NA | TRBV4-1 | NA | TGCGCCAGCAGCCACTCCAAGTCGGGCTCCTACAATGAGCAGTTCTTC | CASSHSKSGSYNEQFF
TRBJ1-2 | NA | TRBV18 | NA | TGTGCCAGCTCCTCCGGGGGTAACTATGGCTACACCTTC | CASSSGGNYGYTF
TRBJ1-2 | NA | TRBV6-5 | NA | TGTGCCAGCAGTCCATCGGGGGGCTCTGGCTATGGCTACACCTTC | CASSPSGGSGYGYTF
TRBJ2-5 | NA | TRBV10-3 | TRBD2 | TGTGCCATCAGCACTTTAGCGGGGGGAGAGGAGACCCAGTACTTC | CAISTLAGGEETQYF
TRBJ1-1 | NA | TRBV6-5 | NA | TGTGCCAGCAGTTACGCGGGGCCTACGGCAGAAGCTTTCTTT | CASSYAGPTAEAFF
TRBJ2-1 | NA | TRBV4-2 | TRBD2 | TGTGCCAGCAGCTACCGACTAGCGGGGGGCGAGCAGTTCTTC | CASSYRLAGGEQFF
TRBJ2-2 | NA | TRBV7-3 | TRBD2 | TGTGCCAGCAGCTTAGTCGCGGGAGTCGCGAACACCGGGGAGCTGTTTTTT | CASSLVAGVANTGELFF
TRBJ2-3 | once | TRBV19 | NA | TGTGCCAGTAGACGGTTTAGCACAGATACGCAGTATTTT | CASRRFSTDTQYF
TRBJ1-4 | NA | TRBV5-8 | NA | TGTGCCAGCAGCTTAACAGGGCCTGAAAAACTGTTTTTT | CASSLTGPEKLFF
TRBJ2-2 | NA | TRBV5-5 | NA | TGTGCCAGCAGCTCAGACAGTTTTGGGGAGCTGTTTTTT | CASSSDSFGELFF
TRBJ1-1 | few | TRBV5-5 | TRBD1 | TGTGCCAGCAGCTTGTTATCCGGGACAGGGAGTAAAGACACTGAAGCTTTCTTT | CASSLLSGTGSKDTEAFF
TRBJ2-4 | NA | TRBV11-2 | NA | TGTGCCAGCAGCTTGGACAGCAAAAACATTCAGTACTTC | CASSLDSKNIQYF
TRBJ1-6 | NA | TRBV5-1 | TRBD1 | TGCGCCAGCAGCTTGGGACAGGGGGCGAGGGCACCCCTCCACTTT | CASSLGQGARAPLHF
TRBJ2-1 | few | TRBV2 | TRBD1 | TGTGCCAGCAGTTACAGTCAGACAGGGGGGGCTACAATCCAGCAGTTCTTC | CASSYSQTGGATIQQFF
TRBJ2-1 | once | TRBV11-3 | NA | TGTGCCAGCAGCGCCCAGGGCTACAATGAGCAGTTCTTC | CASSAQGYNEQFF
TRBJ2-2 | NA | TRBV21-1 | NA | TGTGCCAGCAGCAAAGGTACTAGCTTCCTCAGGGAGCTGTTTTTT | CASSKGTSFLRELFF